The sequence of this T cell receptor (beta chain) was determined in a study of T cell changes during pregnancy in multiple sclerosis. This clone occurred once. The table came from immunoSEQ multiplex PCR; TCRdb's copy has only in-frame clones and leaves some out. In the table there are fewer than 65,000 clones, roughly 91% of which are singletons. Trimming took 4 bases from V and 8 from J, leaving 16 bases between them. The V gene's germline CDR1 is SGHKS and CDR2 YYEKEE (reference sequence). This CDR3 contains 15 residues. The sequencing used peripheral blood, collected before pregnancy. V and J are TRBV5-5 and TRBJ1-6; TRBD1 is a possible D gene (6 bases). This clonotype was sampled from a female donor with multiple sclerosis, enrolled in a pregnancy study. This CDR3 is CASSVTGSPDSPLHF. The DNA of the CDR3 is TGTGCCAGCAGCGTCACAGGGAGTCCCGATTCACCCCTCCACTTT. Together with reference TRBV5-5 and TRBJ1-6, the CDR3 gives the full variable domain: DAGVTQSPTHLIKTRGQQVTLRCSPISGHKSVSWYQQVLGQGPQFIFQYYEKEERGRGNFPDRFSARQFPNYSSELNVNALLLGDSALYLCASSVTGSPDSPLHFGNGTRLTVT.